This entry describes one TCR beta chain. Its antigen is unknown. The sample originates from a study of shared clonotypes between healthy human individuals. Germline values: CDR1 LNHDA, CDR2 SQIVND (reference sequence). The CDR3 covers 18 residues. The V segment lost 3 bases and the J segment 7 bases; nucleotides outside the gene matches: 14. A roughly 220 ng quantity of DNA, roughly 32,000 T cell genomes, went into the sorted-subset replicate PCRs. Assay: immunoSEQ multiplex PCR; the TCRdb copy retains only in-frame clones and omits some. The table includes about 2.2 million clones, approximately 92% detected once. Study-wide results and limits: The study generally estimated greater richness for naive than memory subsets. Rarefaction gave evidence that sorted-subset sequencing remained incomplete despite large depth.

Positive CCR7 selection of CD45RO-negative cells yielded the naive CD8 cells, and terminally differentiated effector memory CD45RA+ cells were excluded. J is TRBJ2-1 and V is TRBV19; 11 nucleotides align to TRBD2. The sequenced sample was naive CD8+ T cells from PBMCs. The clonotype originates from a man aged 18 to 30 in good health. Some clones in this sample may be carry-over from other donors' samples. CDR3 region: CASSMSSGGLAGGNEQFF. The CDR3, as DNA: TGTGCCAGTAGTATGTCGTCTGGCGGGCTAGCGGGAGGTAATGAGCAGTTCTTC.